The clone carrying this T cell receptor (beta chain) was detected a few times. These data come from a study of identical twins. Germline CDR1 MNHEY, CDR2 SVGAGI. Trimming removed 5 bases from V and 1 base from J, with 12 bases in between. The length of the CDR3 is 15 residues. TCRdb reanalysed the 5' RACE reads using MiXCR and keeps one entry per CDR3 protein. The sample consists of about 810,000 distinct CDR3 sequences, roughly 12% of them appearing once. These data were likewise used in another study, on yellow fever vaccine responses in identical twins.

The gene calls are TRBV6-5 and TRBJ1-3; D possibly corresponds to TRBD1 (6 bases). The sequence derives from a woman between 18 and 30 years old in good health. Sequencing was done on a sample of PBMCs. CDR3 protein: CASSNTGFSGNTIYF. As DNA, the CDR3 is TGTGCCAGCAGTAACACAGGGTTTTCTGGAAACACCATATATTTT.